One sample yielded the 4 T cell receptor beta chains listed below, sequenced in a study of blood T cell repertoires in COVID-19. Using immunoSEQ multiplex PCR, the repertoire was profiled, and TCRdb retains in-frame clones only, with some absent. The sample records about 260,000 clones, around 90% being singletons. The specimen was peripheral blood. The receptor source for this set is a human donor in a cohort sampled during active COVID-19.

This chain links TRBV6-2 or TRBV6-3 with TRBJ2-2; D gene ambiguous. CDR3 length: 12 amino acids. Trimming took off 5 bases at V and 5 bases at J, with 6 bases between the two ends. The germline V gene encodes CDR1 MNHEY and CDR2 SVGEGT. CDR3 in amino acids: CASSRVTGELFF. CDR3 coding DNA: TGTGCCAGCAGTCGCGTTACCGGGGAGCTGTTTTTT.

V usage is TRBV11-3 and J usage is TRBJ2-7; TRBD2 agrees at 16 bases. This CDR3 is 18 amino acids long. The germline gives CDR1 SGHNT, CDR2 YENEEA. Germline trimming cut 6 bases from V and 0 bases from J; bases unmatched to any gene: 8. The CDR3: CASSLTGTSGGVSYEQYF. The CDR3 coding sequence is TGTGCCAGCAGTTTAACCGGGACTAGCGGGGGGGTCTCCTACGAGCAGTACTTC.

The table lists this clone with a count of one. Here the CDR3 reads CASSKRRLAGGYEQYF. The DNA of the CDR3 is TGTGCCAGCAGCAAAAGGAGACTAGCGGGAGGCTACGAGCAGTACTTC. The chain is built from TRBV21-1 and TRBJ2-7; TRBD2 is taken as the D call from the table, unchecked against the DNA. TRBV21-1 is a documented pseudogene. The length of the CDR3 is 16 residues.

This rearrangement joins TRBV15 to TRBJ2-7; 8 bases are a match to TRBD1. This CDR3 has 14 residues. Germline values: CDR1 LNHNV, CDR2 YYDKDF (reference sequence). V gave up 3 bases and J gave up 4 bases; unmatched junction bases: 5. The CDR3 protein is CATSRATGDYEQYF. The CDR3, as DNA: TGTGCCACCAGCAGGGCGACAGGGGATTACGAGCAGTACTTC.